This passage covers 20 T cell receptor beta chains from one sample sequenced in a study of beta chain features in type 1 diabetes. What was sequenced were expressed TCRB transcripts, since all of the isolated RNA had been reverse transcribed. Using immunoSEQ multiplex PCR, the repertoire was profiled, and TCRdb retains in-frame clones only, with some absent. The sample shows about 450,000 clones, about an eighth of them seen only once. The source material was naive CD4+ T cells from blood. The receptors stem from a woman aged 18-29 years in good health.

V usage is TRBV15 and J usage is TRBJ1-4; D is undetermined. Germline lookup yields CDR1 LNHNV and CDR2 YYDKDF (reference sequence). This CDR3 spans 16 amino acids. Trimming removed 2 bases from V and 1 base from J, with 11 bases in between. CDR3: CATSRRMSQTNEKLFF. The DNA for the CDR3 is TGTGCCACCAGCAGACGCATGTCTCAAACTAATGAAAAACTGTTTTTT. The full variable domain, its missing parts supplied by reference TRBV15 and TRBJ1-4, is DAMVIQNPRYQVTQFGKPVTLSCSQTLNHNVMYWYQQKSSQAPKLLFHYYDKDFNNEADTPDNFQSRRPNTSFCFLDIRSPGLGDTAMYLCATSRRMSQTNEKLFFGSGTQLSVL.

This clone was detected a few times. The chain has TRBV18 and TRBJ2-5; D gene unclear. The ends were cut back, 5 bases at V and 5 bases at J, with 9 bases in the middle. CDR3 size: 12 residues. The germline gives CDR1 KGHSH, CDR2 LQKENI. The CDR3 loop is CASSENGETQYF. For the CDR3, the DNA is TGTGCCAGCTCAGAAAACGGGGAGACCCAGTACTTC.

This chain connects TRBV28 to TRBJ1-1; D unresolved. From germline, CDR1 is MDHEN and CDR2 SYDVKM. The CDR3 is made up of 11 amino acids. With 3 bases removed from V and 7 bases from J, the gap between germline ends came to 6 bases. The CDR3 sequence: CASSFRSEAFF. The CDR3 DNA reads TGTGCCAGCAGTTTTCGGAGTGAAGCTTTCTTT.

This clone has a handful of counts. J is TRBJ1-6 and V is TRBV15, with no clear D. The CDR3 sequence is 15 residues long. Germline loops: CDR1 LNHNV, CDR2 YYDKDF (reference sequence). Trimming left V 2 bases short and J 8 bases short, with 13 bases between. The CDR3 spells CATSRSPRVDSPLHF. The CDR3 region has the DNA TGTGCCACCAGCAGAAGTCCGAGGGTTGATTCACCCCTCCACTTT. The full variable domain, in which reference TRBV15 and TRBJ1-6 provide the parts outside the CDR3, is DAMVIQNPRYQVTQFGKPVTLSCSQTLNHNVMYWYQQKSSQAPKLLFHYYDKDFNNEADTPDNFQSRRPNTSFCFLDIRSPGLGDTAMYLCATSRSPRVDSPLHFGNGTRLTVT.

This clone was counted a few times. The V call is TRBV5-1, the J call TRBJ2-6, with D unclear. Trimming removed 1 base at V and 2 bases at J, with 7 bases between. The CDR3 is 15 residues long. Germline assignment: CDR1 SGHRS and CDR2 YFSETQ. For the CDR3, the DNA is TGCGCCAGCAGCTTGAGACAACCTGGGGCCAACGTCCTGACTTTC. It yields the protein CASSLRQPGANVLTF. The entire variable domain, with the rest obtained from reference TRBV5-1 and TRBJ2-6, is as follows: KAGVTQTPRYLIKTRGQQVTLSCSPISGHRSVSWYQQTPGQGLQFLFEYFSETQRNKGNFPGRFSGRQFSNSRSEMNVSTLELGDSALYLCASSLRQPGANVLTFGAGSRLTVL.

This clone was counted between two and nine times. This chain links TRBV6-5 with TRBJ2-3; D is tentatively TRBD1 or TRBD2 (6 bases each). This CDR3 spans 16 amino acids. V lost 2 bases and J 2 bases, leaving 14 bases between the germline ends. Germline V lookup: CDR1 MNHEY, CDR2 SVGAGI. The DNA for the CDR3 is TGTGCCAGCAGTTACATGGGGGGCCGATACACAGATACGCAGTATTTT. Translating it yields CASSYMGGRYTDTQYF.

The chain employs TRBV19 and TRBJ2-1, with 10 bases that match TRBD1. V was pared by 3 bases and J by 4 bases, with 6 bases of the junction left unmatched. Germline V lookup: CDR1 LNHDA, CDR2 SQIVND (reference sequence). This CDR3 has 16 residues. In DNA, the CDR3 is TGTGCCAGTAGTATCCCTCCGGGACAGGGGTACAATGAGCAGTTCTTC. Amino acid sequence: CASSIPPGQGYNEQFF. Full variable domain (outside the CDR3, taken from reference TRBV19 and TRBJ2-1): DGGITQSPKYLFRKEGQNVTLSCEQNLNHDAMYWYRQDPGQGLRLIYYSQIVNDFQKGDIAEGYSVSREKKESFPLTVTSAQKNPTAFYLCASSIPPGQGYNEQFFGPGTRLTVL.

V and J are TRBV7-2 and TRBJ2-1; TRBD1 aligns across 11 bases. After removal of 5 bases from V and 6 bases from J, the junction contained 6 bases not matched to a gene. This CDR3 contains 15 residues. Germline values: CDR1 SGHTA, CDR2 FQGNSA. CDR3 residues: CASSRDRGDGNEQFF. The CDR3 region has the DNA TGTGCCAGCAGCCGGGACAGGGGGGACGGCAATGAGCAGTTCTTC.

The chain joins TRBV19 to TRBJ2-3; D unresolved. CDR1 is LNHDA and CDR2 is SQIVND in the germline V gene (reference sequence). CDR3 length equals 11 residues. V was trimmed by 7 bases and J by 6 bases, leaving 8 bases between them. CDR3 sequence (DNA): TGTGCCAGTACTTCCGCCGATACGCAGTATTTT. Its protein is CASTSADTQYF. The whole variable domain, filled in from reference TRBV19 and TRBJ2-3, reads DGGITQSPKYLFRKEGQNVTLSCEQNLNHDAMYWYRQDPGQGLRLIYYSQIVNDFQKGDIAEGYSVSREKKESFPLTVTSAQKNPTAFYLCASTSADTQYFGPGTRLTVL.

The rearrangement uses TRBV11-3 and TRBJ2-7; D gene ambiguous. Between the trimmed V and J ends, which lost 3 bases and 0 bases, there was a span of 9 bases. Germline assignment: CDR1 SGHNT and CDR2 YENEEA. The CDR3 has 14 residues. CDR3 residues: CASSLNRYSYEQYF. DNA for the CDR3: TGTGCCAGCAGCTTGAACAGATACTCCTACGAGCAGTACTTC.

This clone was found a few times. The chain recombines TRBV7-2 with TRBJ2-1, with unresolved D. Germline CDR1 and CDR2: SGHTA and FQGNSA. V was trimmed by 4 bases and J by 7 bases, leaving 20 bases between them. The CDR3 spans 16 residues. In nucleotides, the CDR3 is TGTGCCAGCAGCTCCGAGTCCCGGTGGGGTATGAATGAGCAGTTCTTC. Its protein product is CASSSESRWGMNEQFF.

V gene TRBV7-9 combines with J gene TRBJ1-2; D unclear. Trimming shortened V by 3 bases and J by 8 bases, and 13 bases separated the two germline ends. CDR1 and CDR2 (germline): SEHNR, FQNEAQ (reference sequence). The length of the CDR3 is 13 residues. As DNA, the CDR3 is TGTGCCAGCAGCTTCGGGCAGGTGGACGGCTACACCTTC. Translating it yields CASSFGQVDGYTF.

V is TRBV13 and J is TRBJ1-1; a weak D match, TRBD1 (5 bases). Per germline, CDR1 PRHDT and CDR2 FYEKMQ (reference sequence). This CDR3 region has 16 residues. Trimming removed 5 bases from V and 3 bases from J, with 19 bases in between. The CDR3 here is CASSDYVVGEDTEAFF. In DNA form, the CDR3 reads TGTGCCAGCAGCGACTATGTGGTGGGGGAAGACACTGAAGCTTTCTTT.

This chain uses TRBV9 with TRBJ2-2; TRBD2 might be the D (6 bases). Germline loops: CDR1 SGDLS, CDR2 YYNGEE. The CDR3 is made up of 16 amino acids. V was clipped by 1 base and J by 4 bases, with 14 bases between them. The CDR3 DNA reads as TGTGCCAGCAGCGTAACCGGGACTTCTTCCACCGGGGAGCTGTTTTTT. As protein: CASSVTGTSSTGELFF.

The chain uses TRBV4-1 and TRBJ2-6; D possibly corresponds to TRBD1 (6 bases). Per germline, CDR1 MGHRA and CDR2 YSYEKL. The CDR3 contains 22 residues. V was clipped by 4 bases and J by 1 base, with 29 bases between them. CDR3 bases: TGCGCCAGCAGCCTTACCTCGACCTTACAGGGCTTTGCCTATTCTGGGGCCAACGTCCTGACTTTC. Translating it yields CASSLTSTLQGFAYSGANVLTF.

This rearrangement joins TRBV18 to TRBJ1-5; the D is unclear. Germline V gene sequence: CDR1 KGHSH, CDR2 LQKENI. This CDR3 has 13 amino acids. Trimming took off 3 bases at V and 6 bases at J, with 9 bases between the two ends. The CDR3 reads CASSPGAGQPQHF. CDR3 coding DNA: TGTGCCAGCTCACCGGGCGCCGGTCAGCCCCAGCATTTT.

The chain carries TRBV29-1 and TRBJ2-5; the D gene is possibly TRBD2 (6 bases). The germline gives CDR1 SQVTM, CDR2 ANQGSEA. This CDR3 has 16 amino acids. Trimming took off 4 bases at V and 5 bases at J, with 23 bases between the two ends. The CDR3 here is CSVVPTAQSGGETQYF. Written as DNA, the CDR3 is TGCAGCGTTGTTCCGACAGCCCAGAGTGGGGGGGAGACCCAGTACTTC.

This rearrangement joins TRBV4-1 to TRBJ1-1; tentatively, D is TRBD1 (6 bases). Germline lookup yields CDR1 MGHRA and CDR2 YSYEKL. Trimming shortened V by 4 bases and J by 0 bases, and 18 bases separated the two germline ends. CDR3 length: 17 amino acids. CDR3 nucleotide sequence: TGCGCCAGCAGCCGTCTATGGGGGCAGAATATGAACACTGAAGCTTTCTTT. Amino acids: CASSRLWGQNMNTEAFF.

This clone has more than one count but fewer than ten. V is TRBV15 and J is TRBJ2-3; 9 nucleotides align to TRBD2. Trimming cost V 5 bases and J 3 bases; bases outside gene matches: 9. Germline CDR1 is LNHNV and CDR2 is YYDKDF (reference sequence). There are 16 residues in the CDR3. The CDR3: CATSRRSGSGTDTQYF. The CDR3 region has the DNA TGTGCCACCAGCCGCCGTAGCGGGAGTGGAACAGATACGCAGTATTTT.

The table lists this clone with a few counts. J is TRBJ2-7 and V is TRBV29-1; D ambiguous. The V gene lost 6 bases and the J gene lost 2 bases, with 11 bases spanning the gap. Germline V lookup: CDR1 SQVTM, CDR2 ANQGSEA. The CDR3 is 12 residues long. CDR3: CSVHSPPYEQYF. The CDR3 DNA is TGCAGCGTCCACTCCCCGCCCTACGAGCAGTACTTC.